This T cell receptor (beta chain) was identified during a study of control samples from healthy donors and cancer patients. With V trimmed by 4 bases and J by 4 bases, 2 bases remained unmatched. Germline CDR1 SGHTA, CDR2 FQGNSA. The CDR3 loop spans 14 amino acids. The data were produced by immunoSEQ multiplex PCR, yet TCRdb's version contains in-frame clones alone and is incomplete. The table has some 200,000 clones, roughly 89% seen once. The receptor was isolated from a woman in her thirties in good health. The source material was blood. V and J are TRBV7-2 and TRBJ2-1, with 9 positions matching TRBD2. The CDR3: CASSSSGTYNEQFF. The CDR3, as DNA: TGTGCCAGCAGCTCTAGCGGGACTTACAATGAGCAGTTCTTC.